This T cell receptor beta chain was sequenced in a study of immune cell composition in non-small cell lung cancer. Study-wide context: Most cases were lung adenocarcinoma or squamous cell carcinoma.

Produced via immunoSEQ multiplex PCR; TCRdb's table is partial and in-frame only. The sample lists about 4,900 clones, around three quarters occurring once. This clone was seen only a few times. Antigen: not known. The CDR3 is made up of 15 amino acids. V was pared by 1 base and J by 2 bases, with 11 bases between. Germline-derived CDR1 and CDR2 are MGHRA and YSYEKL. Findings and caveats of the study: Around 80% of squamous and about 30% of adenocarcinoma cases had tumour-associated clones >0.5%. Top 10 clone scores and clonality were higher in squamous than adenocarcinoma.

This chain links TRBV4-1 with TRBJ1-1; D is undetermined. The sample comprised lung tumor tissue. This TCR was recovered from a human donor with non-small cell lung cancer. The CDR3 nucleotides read TGCGCCAGCAGCCAAGTAGATCGGAGAAACACTGAAGCTTTCTTT. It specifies CASSQVDRRNTEAFF.